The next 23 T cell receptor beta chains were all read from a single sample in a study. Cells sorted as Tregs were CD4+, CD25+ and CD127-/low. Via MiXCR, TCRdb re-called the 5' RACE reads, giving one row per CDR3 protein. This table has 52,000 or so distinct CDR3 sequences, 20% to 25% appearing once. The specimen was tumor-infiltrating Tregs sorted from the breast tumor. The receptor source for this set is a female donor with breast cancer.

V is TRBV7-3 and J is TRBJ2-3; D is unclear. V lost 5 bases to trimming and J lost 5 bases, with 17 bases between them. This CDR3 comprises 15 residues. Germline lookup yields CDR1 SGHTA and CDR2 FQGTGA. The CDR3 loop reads CASSPQNRFRDTQYF. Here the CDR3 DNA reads TGTGCCAGCAGCCCTCAGAACCGTTTTAGAGATACGCAGTATTTT. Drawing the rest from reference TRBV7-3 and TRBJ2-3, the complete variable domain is GAGVSQTPSNKVTEKGKYVELRCDPISGHTALYWYRQSLGQGPEFLIYFQGTGAADDSGLPNDRFFAVRPEGSVSTLKIQRTERGDSAVYLCASSPQNRFRDTQYFGPGTRLTVL.

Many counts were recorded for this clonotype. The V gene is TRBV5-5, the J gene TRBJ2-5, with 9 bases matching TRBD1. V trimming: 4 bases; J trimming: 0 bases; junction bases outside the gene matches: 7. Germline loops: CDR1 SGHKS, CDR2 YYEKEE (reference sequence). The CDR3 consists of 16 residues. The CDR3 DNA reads TGTGCCAGCAGCAAACAGGGGGCCACGTACCAAGAGACCCAGTACTTC. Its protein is CASSKQGATYQETQYF.

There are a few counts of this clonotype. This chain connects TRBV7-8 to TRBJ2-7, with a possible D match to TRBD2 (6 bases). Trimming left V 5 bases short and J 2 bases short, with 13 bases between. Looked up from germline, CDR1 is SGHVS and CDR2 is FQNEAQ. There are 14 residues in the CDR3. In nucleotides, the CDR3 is TGTGCCAGCAGCACGGGGGACGGAACCTACGAGCAGTACTTC. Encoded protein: CASSTGDGTYEQYF. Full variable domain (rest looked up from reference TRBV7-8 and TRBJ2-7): GAGVSQSPRYKVAKRGQDVALRCDPISGHVSLFWYQQALGQGPEFLTYFQNEAQLDKSGLPSDRFFAERPEGSVSTLKIQRTQQEDSAVYLCASSTGDGTYEQYFGPGTRLTVT.

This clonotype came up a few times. The CDR3 reads CSVASGRGYTF. CDR3 in DNA: TGCAGCGTTGCCTCGGGCCGCGGCTACACCTTC. The J gene is TRBJ1-2, the V gene TRBV29-1; D remains unclear. The ends were cut back, 4 bases at V and 8 bases at J, with 11 bases in the middle. Germline assignment: CDR1 SQVTM and CDR2 ANQGSEA. This CDR3 has 11 amino acids.

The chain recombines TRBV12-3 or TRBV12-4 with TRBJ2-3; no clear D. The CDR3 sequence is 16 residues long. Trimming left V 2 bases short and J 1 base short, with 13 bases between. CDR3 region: CASSLWTYSGTDTQYF. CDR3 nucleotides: TGTGCCAGCAGTTTATGGACCTACTCGGGCACAGATACGCAGTATTTT.

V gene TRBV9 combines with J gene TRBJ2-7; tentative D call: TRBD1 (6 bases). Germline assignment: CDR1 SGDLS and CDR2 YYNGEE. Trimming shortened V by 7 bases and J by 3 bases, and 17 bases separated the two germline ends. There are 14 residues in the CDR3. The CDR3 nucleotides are TGTGCCAGCGGTCGGACAGCCGAAAGCTACGAGCAGTACTTC. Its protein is CASGRTAESYEQYF.

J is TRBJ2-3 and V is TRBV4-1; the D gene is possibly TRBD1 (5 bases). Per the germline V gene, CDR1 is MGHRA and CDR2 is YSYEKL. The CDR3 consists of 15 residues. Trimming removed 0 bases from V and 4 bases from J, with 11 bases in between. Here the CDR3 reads CASSQDGRAADTQYF. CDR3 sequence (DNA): TGCGCCAGCAGCCAAGATGGCAGGGCGGCAGATACGCAGTATTTT.

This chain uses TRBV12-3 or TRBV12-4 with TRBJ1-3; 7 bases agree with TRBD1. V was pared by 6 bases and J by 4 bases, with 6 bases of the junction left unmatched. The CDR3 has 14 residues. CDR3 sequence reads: CASRRAGGGNTIYF. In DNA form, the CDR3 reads TGTGCCAGCAGGCGCGCAGGGGGAGGAAACACCATATATTTT.

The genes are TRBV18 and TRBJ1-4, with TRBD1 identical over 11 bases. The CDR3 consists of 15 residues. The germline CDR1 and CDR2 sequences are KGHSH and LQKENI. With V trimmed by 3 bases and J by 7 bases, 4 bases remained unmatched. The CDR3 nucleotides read TGTGCCAGCTCACCTCAGGACAGGGGGCCTGAAAAACTGTTTTTT. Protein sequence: CASSPQDRGPEKLFF.

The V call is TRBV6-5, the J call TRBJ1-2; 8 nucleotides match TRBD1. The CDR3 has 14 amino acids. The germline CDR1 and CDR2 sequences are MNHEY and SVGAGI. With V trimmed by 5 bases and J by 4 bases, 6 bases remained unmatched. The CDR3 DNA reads TGTGCCAGCAGTCCGAACAGGGGGAGCTATGGCTACACCTTC. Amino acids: CASSPNRGSYGYTF.

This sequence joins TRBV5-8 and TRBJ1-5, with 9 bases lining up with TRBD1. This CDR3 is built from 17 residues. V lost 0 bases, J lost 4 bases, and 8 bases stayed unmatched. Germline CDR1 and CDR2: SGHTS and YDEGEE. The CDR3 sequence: CASSLATGGKGNQPQHF. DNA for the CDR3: TGTGCCAGCAGCTTGGCCACAGGGGGCAAGGGGAATCAGCCCCAGCATTTT.

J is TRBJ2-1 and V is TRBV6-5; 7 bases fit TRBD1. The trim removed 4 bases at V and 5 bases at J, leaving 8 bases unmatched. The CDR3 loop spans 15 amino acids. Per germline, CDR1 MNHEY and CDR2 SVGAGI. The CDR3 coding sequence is TGTGCCAGCAGTTCGGGAACGACAGGGAACAATGAGCAGTTCTTC. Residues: CASSSGTTGNNEQFF.

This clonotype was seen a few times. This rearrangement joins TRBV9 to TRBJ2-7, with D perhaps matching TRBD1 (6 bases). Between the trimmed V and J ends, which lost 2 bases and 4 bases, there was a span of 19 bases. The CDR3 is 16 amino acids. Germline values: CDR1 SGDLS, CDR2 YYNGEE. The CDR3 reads CASSVGVGDTNYEQYF. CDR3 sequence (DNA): TGTGCCAGCAGCGTCGGAGTAGGGGACACCAATTACGAGCAGTACTTC.

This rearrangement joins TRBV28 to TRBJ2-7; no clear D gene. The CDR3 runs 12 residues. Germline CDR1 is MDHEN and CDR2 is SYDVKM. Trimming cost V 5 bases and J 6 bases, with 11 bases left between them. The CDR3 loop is CASSATQPEQYF. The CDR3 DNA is TGTGCCAGCAGTGCCACCCAGCCCGAGCAGTACTTC.

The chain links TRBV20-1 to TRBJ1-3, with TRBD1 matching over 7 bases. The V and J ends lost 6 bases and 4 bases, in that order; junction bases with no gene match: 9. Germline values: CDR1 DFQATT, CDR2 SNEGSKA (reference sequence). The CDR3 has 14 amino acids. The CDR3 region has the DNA TGCAGTGCCGTGACAGGGTTTTACGGAAACACCATATATTTT. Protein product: CSAVTGFYGNTIYF.

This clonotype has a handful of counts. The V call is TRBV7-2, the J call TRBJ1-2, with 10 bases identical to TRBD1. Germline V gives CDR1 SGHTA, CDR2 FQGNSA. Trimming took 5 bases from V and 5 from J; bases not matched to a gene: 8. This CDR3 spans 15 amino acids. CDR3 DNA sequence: TGTGCCAGCAGCCAACCGGACAGGGGGGAGTATGGCTACACCTTC. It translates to CASSQPDRGEYGYTF.

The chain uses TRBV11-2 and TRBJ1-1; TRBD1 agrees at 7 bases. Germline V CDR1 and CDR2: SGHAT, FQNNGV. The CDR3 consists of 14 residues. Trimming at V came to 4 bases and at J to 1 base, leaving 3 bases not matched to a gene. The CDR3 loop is CASSSRTGNTEAFF. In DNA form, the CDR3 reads TGTGCCAGCAGCTCCCGGACAGGGAACACTGAAGCTTTCTTT. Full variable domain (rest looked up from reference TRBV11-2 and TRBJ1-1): EAGVAQSPRYKIIEKRQSVAFWCNPISGHATLYWYQQILGQGPKLLIQFQNNGVVDDSQLPKDRFSAERLKGVDSTLKIQPAKLEDSAVYLCASSSRTGNTEAFFGQGTRLTVV.

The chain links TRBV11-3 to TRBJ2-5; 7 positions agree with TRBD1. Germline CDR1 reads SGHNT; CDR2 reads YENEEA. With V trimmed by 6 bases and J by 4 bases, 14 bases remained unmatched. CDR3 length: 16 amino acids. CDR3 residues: CASSLEGAAKRETQYF. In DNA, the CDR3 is TGTGCCAGCAGTCTTGAGGGGGCAGCCAAGAGAGAGACCCAGTACTTC.

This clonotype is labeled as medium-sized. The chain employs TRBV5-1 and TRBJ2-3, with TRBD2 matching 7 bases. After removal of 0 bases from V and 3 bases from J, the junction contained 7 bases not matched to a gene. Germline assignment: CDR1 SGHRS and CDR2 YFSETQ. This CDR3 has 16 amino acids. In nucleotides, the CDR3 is TGCGCCAGCAGCTTGGCCGCGGGAGTGCCGACAGATACGCAGTATTTT. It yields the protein CASSLAAGVPTDTQYF. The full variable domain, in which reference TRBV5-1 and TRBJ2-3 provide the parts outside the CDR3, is KAGVTQTPRYLIKTRGQQVTLSCSPISGHRSVSWYQQTPGQGLQFLFEYFSETQRNKGNFPGRFSGRQFSNSRSEMNVSTLELGDSALYLCASSLAAGVPTDTQYFGPGTRLTVL.

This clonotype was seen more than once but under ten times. This CDR3 is CATQKGGNQETQYF. In DNA, the CDR3 is TGTGCCACCCAGAAAGGGGGAAACCAAGAGACCCAGTACTTC. The chain links TRBV24-1 to TRBJ2-5; possible D gene TRBD1, 6 bases. Trimming shortened V by 9 bases and J by 0 bases, and 13 bases separated the two germline ends. Germline CDR1 KGHDR, CDR2 SFDVKD. This CDR3 has 14 residues.

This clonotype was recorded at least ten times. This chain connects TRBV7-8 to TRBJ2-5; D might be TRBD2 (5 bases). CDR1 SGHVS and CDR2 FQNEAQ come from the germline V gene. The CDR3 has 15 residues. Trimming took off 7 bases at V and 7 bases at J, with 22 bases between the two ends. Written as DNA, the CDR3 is TGTGCCAGCACCCATCGCGCGCCGGGGTCAGGGACCCAGTACTTC. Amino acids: CASTHRAPGSGTQYF.

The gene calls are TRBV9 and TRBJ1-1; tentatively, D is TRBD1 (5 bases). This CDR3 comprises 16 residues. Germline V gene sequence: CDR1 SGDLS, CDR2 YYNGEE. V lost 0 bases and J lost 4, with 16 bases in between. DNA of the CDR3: TGTGCCAGCAGCGTAGGGGGGGTAGGGTTGGTCACTGAAGCTTTCTTT. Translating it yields CASSVGGVGLVTEAFF.

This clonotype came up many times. The CDR3 bases are TGCAGTGCTTCCAAGAACAATCAGCCCCAGCATTTT. Residues: CSASKNNQPQHF. This chain joins TRBV20-1 and TRBJ1-5; D gene unclear. Trimming shortened V by 5 bases and J by 3 bases, and 8 bases separated the two germline ends. Germline CDR1 reads DFQATT; CDR2 reads SNEGSKA (reference sequence). This CDR3 has 12 amino acids.